This T cell receptor (beta chain) emerged from a study of blood T cell repertoires in COVID-19. Study summary: COVID-19 samples, acute and convalescent, were from the United States, Italy and Spain. From T cells, B-cell-depleted T cells, or PBMCs came the material, which was cDNA or gDNA.

CDR1 and CDR2 (germline): SGHAT, FQNNGV. This CDR3 comprises 15 residues. Trimming took 1 base from V and 6 from J; bases not matched to a gene: 2. Sequenced by immunoSEQ multiplex PCR; TCRdb stores in-frame clones only, minus some. Here the sample spans roughly 200,000 clones, approximately 81% being singletons. What was sequenced was peripheral blood. This chain links TRBV11-2 with TRBJ2-2; 10 bases fit TRBD2. The sequence derives from a woman aged 80 or older with active or convalescent COVID-19. This chain's CDR3 is CASSLGLAGAGELFF. The DNA of the CDR3 is TGTGCCAGCAGCTTAGGGCTAGCGGGGGCCGGGGAGCTGTTTTTT.